This T cell receptor beta chain was captured by sequencing in a study of shared clonotypes between healthy human individuals. Trimming pared 2 bases from V and 5 bases from J, leaving 6 bases between. Germline loops: CDR1 SNHLY, CDR2 FYNNEI. The CDR3 extends over 13 amino acids. Sequenced by immunoSEQ multiplex PCR; TCRdb stores in-frame clones only, minus some. The sample holds over a million clones, roughly 96% seen once. Study-wide findings and caveats: An anticipated effect of sequencing depth on clonotype sharing among donors was recognized. Clonotypes which were not shared had lower generation probabilities than clonotypes that all four donors shared.

This clone was counted between two and nine times. Antigen unknown. The chain links TRBV2 to TRBJ2-2, with D unclear. The sequencing input was naive CD4+ T cells sorted from blood. Subset of the sample: CD45RA+ positively selected. The receptor was isolated from a young man in good health. The CDR3 DNA reads TGTGCCAGCAGTGAATTGGGGACCGGGGAGCTGTTTTTT. It encodes CASSELGTGELFF. The full variable domain, rest sourced from reference TRBV2 and TRBJ2-2, is EPEVTQTPSHQVTQMGQEVILRCVPISNHLYFYWYRQILGQKVEFLVSFYNNEISEKSEIFDDQFSVERPDGSNFTLKIRSTKLEDSAMYFCASSELGTGELFFGEGSRLTVL.